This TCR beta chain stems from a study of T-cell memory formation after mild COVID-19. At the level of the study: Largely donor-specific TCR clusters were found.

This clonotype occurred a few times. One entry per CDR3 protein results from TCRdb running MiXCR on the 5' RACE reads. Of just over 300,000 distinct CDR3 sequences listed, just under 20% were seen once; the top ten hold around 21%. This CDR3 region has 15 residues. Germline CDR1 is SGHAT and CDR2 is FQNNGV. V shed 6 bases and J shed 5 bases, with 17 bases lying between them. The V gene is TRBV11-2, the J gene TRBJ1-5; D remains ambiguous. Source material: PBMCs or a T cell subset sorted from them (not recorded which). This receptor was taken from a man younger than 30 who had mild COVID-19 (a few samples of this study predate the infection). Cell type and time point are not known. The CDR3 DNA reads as TGTGCCAGCAGTCGGGGTGGCACCAACGATCAGCCCCAGCATTTT. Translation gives CASSRGGTNDQPQHF.